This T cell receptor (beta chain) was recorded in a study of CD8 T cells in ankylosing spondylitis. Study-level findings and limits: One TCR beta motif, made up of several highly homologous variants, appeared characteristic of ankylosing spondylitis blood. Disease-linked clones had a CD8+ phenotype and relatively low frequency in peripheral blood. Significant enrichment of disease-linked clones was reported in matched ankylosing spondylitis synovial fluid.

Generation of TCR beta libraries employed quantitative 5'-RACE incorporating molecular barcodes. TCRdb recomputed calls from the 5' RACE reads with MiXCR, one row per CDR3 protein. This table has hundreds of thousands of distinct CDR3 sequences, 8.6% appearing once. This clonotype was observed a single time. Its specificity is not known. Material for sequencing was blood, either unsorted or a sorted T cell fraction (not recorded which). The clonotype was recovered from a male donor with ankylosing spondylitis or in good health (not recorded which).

The CDR3 nucleotides are TGTGCCAGCAGTTACACCCTGGACTACGACAATGAGCAGTTCTTC. Translation: CASSYTLDYDNEQFF. This chain links TRBV6-5 with TRBJ2-1; a possible D gene is TRBD2 (6 bases). CDR1 and CDR2 (germline): MNHEY, SVGAGI. V was clipped by 2 bases and J by 5 bases, with 13 bases between them. This CDR3 is 15 amino acids long.